This passage covers 23 T cell receptor beta chains from one sample sequenced in a study of cytomegalovirus exposure and HLA in healthy donors. PCR used 60 Vbeta primers and 13 Jbeta primers. Generated by immunoSEQ multiplex PCR, the TCRdb table keeps only in-frame clones and is missing some. The profile shows roughly 150,000 clones, approximately 61% of them singletons. Sequenced: PBMCs. All receptors come from a human donor in good health.

This clone was seen once. The CDR3 here is CSVELAGPYEQYF. The DNA for the CDR3 is TGCAGCGTTGAACTAGCGGGTCCCTACGAGCAGTACTTC. The genes are TRBV29-1 and TRBJ2-7; the match to TRBD2 covers 8 bases. The CDR3 contains 13 residues. The V segment lost 2 bases and the J segment 2 bases; nucleotides outside the gene matches: 2. The germline gives CDR1 SQVTM, CDR2 ANQGSEA.

CDR3 sequence: CASIPLGEDRNSPLHF. The CDR3 nucleotides are TGCGCCAGCATCCCCTTGGGAGAGGACAGGAATTCACCCCTCCACTTT. V gene TRBV4-3 combines with J gene TRBJ1-6, with TRBD1 matching 7 bases. The CDR3 has 16 residues. Germline CDR1 and CDR2: LGHNA and YSLEER. V lost 7 bases, J lost 7 bases, and 13 bases stayed unmatched.

The chain recombines TRBV2 with TRBJ2-3; 13 bases map to TRBD2. Germline lookup yields CDR1 SNHLY and CDR2 FYNNEI. The ends lost 10 bases at V and 9 bases at J; junction bases unmatched: 13. The CDR3 sequence is 15 residues long. The chain's CDR3 is CATETSGRALTTQYF. DNA of the CDR3: TGTGCCACCGAAACTAGCGGGAGGGCCCTCACGACGCAGTATTTT.

The chain links TRBV19 to TRBJ2-2; 8 nucleotides line up with TRBD1. With 5 bases clipped from V and 2 bases from J, the junction kept 1 base outside the gene matches. Germline values: CDR1 LNHDA, CDR2 SQIVND (reference sequence). This CDR3 is built from 14 residues. CDR3 DNA: TGTGCCAGTAGTGACAGGGGCAACACCGGGGAGCTGTTTTTT. Its translation is CASSDRGNTGELFF.

This clone was picked up a small number of times. The chain uses TRBV5-4 and TRBJ2-5; D may be TRBD1 (5 bases). V was clipped by 2 bases and J by 0 bases, with 11 bases between them. This CDR3 is built from 15 residues. Germline values: CDR1 SGHNT, CDR2 YYREEE (reference sequence). DNA for the CDR3: TGTGCCAGCAGCTTAGTACAGGCTGACCAAGAGACCCAGTACTTC. The encoded protein is CASSLVQADQETQYF.

This clone appeared a few times. The chain links TRBV7-6 to TRBJ2-7; D perhaps matches TRBD1 (6 bases). Germline-derived CDR1 and CDR2 are SGHVS and FNYEAQ. The CDR3 has 14 amino acids. V shed 1 base and J shed 0 bases, with 7 bases lying between them. CDR3 residues: CASSLVDSSYEQYF. For the CDR3, the DNA is TGTGCCAGCAGCTTAGTGGACAGCTCCTACGAGCAGTACTTC.

The J gene is TRBJ1-1, the V gene TRBV27; 7 nucleotides match TRBD1. CDR3 length equals 14 residues. V trimming: 2 bases; J trimming: 6 bases; junction bases outside the gene matches: 6. The germline CDR1 and CDR2 sequences are MNHEY and SMNVEV (reference sequence). CDR3 sequence reads: CASSLRTGEAEAFF. CDR3 bases: TGTGCCAGCAGTTTACGTACAGGGGAGGCTGAAGCTTTCTTT.

This clone appeared a few times. The chain couples TRBV6-1 to TRBJ2-1; D possibly corresponds to TRBD2 (6 bases). This CDR3 is 15 amino acids long. Germline CDR1 is MNHNS and CDR2 is SASEGT. V lost 8 bases and J 1 base, leaving 15 bases between the germline ends. The CDR3 loop reads CASGKEGRSYNEQFF. CDR3 nucleotide sequence: TGTGCCAGCGGGAAGGAGGGCCGGTCCTACAATGAGCAGTTCTTC.

This sequence joins TRBV4-1 and TRBJ1-2, with D perhaps TRBD1 (5 bases). CDR3 length: 14 amino acids. The V end was cut by 1 base, the J end by 3 bases, with 9 bases between. The germline V gene has CDR1 MGHRA and CDR2 YSYEKL. The CDR3 region is CASSQVRGDYGYTF. The CDR3 region has the DNA TGCGCCAGCAGCCAAGTGCGGGGGGACTATGGCTACACCTTC.

This clone was seen more than once but under ten times. The chain links TRBV7-7 to TRBJ2-1; the match to TRBD2 covers 8 bases. There are 15 residues in the CDR3. The V segment lost 5 bases and the J segment 2 bases; nucleotides outside the gene matches: 5. Germline V gene sequence: CDR1 SSHAT, CDR2 FNYEAQ (reference sequence). The CDR3 loop is CASSRTSGPYNEQFF. The DNA for the CDR3 is TGTGCCAGCAGCCGAACTAGCGGCCCCTACAATGAGCAGTTCTTC.

This clone was observed once. This rearrangement joins TRBV4-1 to TRBJ1-5; D ambiguous. V lost 3 bases and J 7 bases, leaving 13 bases between the germline ends. The CDR3 is 14 residues long. The germline V gene encodes CDR1 MGHRA and CDR2 YSYEKL. The CDR3 region is CASSQGPRIQPQHF. Written as DNA, the CDR3 is TGCGCCAGCAGCCAGGGTCCTAGAATCCAGCCCCAGCATTTT.

V and J are TRBV15 and TRBJ2-3; D uncertain. Germline V gene sequence: CDR1 LNHNV, CDR2 YYDKDF (reference sequence). This CDR3 is built from 11 residues. V lost 6 bases, J lost 14 bases, and 15 bases lay in between. CDR3 sequence (DNA): TGTGCCACCAGTATACAGCCCAATCGGTATTTT. Protein: CATSIQPNRYF.

This clone occurred a few times. The CDR3 DNA sequence: TGTGCCAGCAGCGTAGCGGTCCAAGACACCGGGGAGCTGTTTTTT. Translation: CASSVAVQDTGELFF. This chain uses TRBV9 with TRBJ2-2; D uncertain. The V gene's germline CDR1 is SGDLS and CDR2 YYNGEE. V was trimmed by 0 bases and J by 3 bases, leaving 9 bases between them. CDR3 size: 15 residues. Filled out from reference TRBV9 and TRBJ2-2, the complete variable domain reads DSGVTQTPKHLITATGQRVTLRCSPRSGDLSVYWYQQSLDQGLQFLIQYYNGEERAKGNILERFSAQQFPDLHSELNLSSLELGDSALYFCASSVAVQDTGELFFGEGSRLTVL.

This clone was counted between two and nine times. V is TRBV28 and J is TRBJ2-7; TRBD2 might be the D (6 bases). The CDR3 covers 14 residues. Between the trimmed V and J ends, which lost 3 bases and 1 base, there was a span of 10 bases. In germline, CDR1 is MDHEN, CDR2 SYDVKM. CDR3 sequence reads: CASSFSRGSYEQYF. CDR3 bases: TGTGCCAGCAGTTTTAGTCGGGGGTCCTACGAGCAGTACTTC.

V is TRBV28 and J is TRBJ1-1, with D maybe TRBD1 (6 bases). CDR3 length: 13 amino acids. Germline CDR1 reads MDHEN; CDR2 reads SYDVKM. V lost 2 bases to trimming and J lost 6 bases, with 10 bases between them. CDR3 sequence: CASSLTGGAEAFF. CDR3 DNA sequence: TGTGCCAGCAGTTTAACGGGGGGCGCTGAAGCTTTCTTT.

The chain has TRBV28 and TRBJ2-2; weak D call: TRBD1 (5 bases). Trimming took off 8 bases at V and 9 bases at J, with 16 bases between the two ends. Germline assignment: CDR1 MDHEN and CDR2 SYDVKM. This CDR3 spans 13 amino acids. The CDR3 sequence: CASCQGMVRELFF. As DNA, the CDR3 is TGTGCCAGCTGCCAGGGAATGGTCAGGGAGCTGTTTTTT.

The V call is TRBV6-1, the J call TRBJ2-7, with TRBD1 as a possible D gene (6 bases). CDR1 is MNHNS, CDR2 SASEGT, per germline. Trimming stripped 6 bases from V and 3 bases from J, with 12 bases between. The CDR3 totals 13 residues. Here the CDR3 DNA reads TGTGCCAGCAGACCAGGGGTCTACTACGAGCAGTACTTC. Translation gives CASRPGVYYEQYF.

This chain uses TRBV7-2 with TRBJ2-7, with 8 positions matching TRBD2. The CDR3 is made up of 15 amino acids. CDR1 SGHTA and CDR2 FQGNSA come from the germline V gene. V lost 0 bases, J lost 0 bases, and 1 base stayed unmatched. The CDR3 DNA follows: TGTGCCAGCAGCTTAGCCAGCGGGAGCTCCTACGAGCAGTACTTC. Translation gives CASSLASGSSYEQYF.

This chain joins TRBV28 and TRBJ1-5, with D perhaps TRBD1 (5 bases). V was pared by 6 bases and J by 2 bases, with 14 bases between. The CDR3 is made up of 15 amino acids. Germline CDR1 is MDHEN and CDR2 is SYDVKM. The chain's CDR3 is CASSPRGRGNQPQHF. The CDR3 nucleotides read TGTGCCAGCAGCCCTAGGGGTAGGGGCAATCAGCCCCAGCATTTT.

This chain joins TRBV4-2 and TRBJ2-2; the match to TRBD1 covers 8 bases. V lost 0 bases, J lost 4 bases, and 7 bases stayed unmatched. This CDR3 has 17 amino acids. Germline loops: CDR1 LGHNA, CDR2 YNFKEQ. CDR3 sequence reads: CASSQDIGTGVTGELFF. The DNA of the CDR3 is TGTGCCAGCAGCCAAGATATCGGGACAGGAGTCACCGGGGAGCTGTTTTTT.

The chain recombines TRBV9 with TRBJ2-2; 7 positions agree with TRBD1. The germline gives CDR1 SGDLS, CDR2 YYNGEE. The CDR3 covers 16 residues. Losses at the gene ends were 0 bases for V and 2 bases for J; bases not matched to a gene: 4. The CDR3 DNA sequence: TGTGCCAGCAGCGTAGCCGGGACAGTAAACACCGGGGAGCTGTTTTTT. Protein: CASSVAGTVNTGELFF.

The J gene is TRBJ2-7, the V gene TRBV20-1; no firm D call. Germline CDR1 DFQATT, CDR2 SNEGSKA (reference sequence). The CDR3 is 11 residues long. V was clipped by 3 bases and J by 5 bases, with 8 bases between them. CDR3 loop: CSASLGHEQYF. CDR3 nucleotide sequence: TGCAGTGCTAGCTTGGGCCACGAGCAGTACTTC.

The sample holds one count of this clone. Other DNA sequences from this sample encode an identical CDR3 as well. The chain couples TRBV9 to TRBJ1-2; 11 nucleotides match TRBD1. The CDR3 has 15 amino acids. The V segment lost 4 bases and the J segment 8 bases; nucleotides outside the gene matches: 10. Germline CDR1 reads SGDLS; CDR2 reads YYNGEE. CDR3 sequence (DNA): TGTGCCAGCAGCCCTAGGACAGGGGGCGGCAGCGGCTACACCTTC. Translation gives CASSPRTGGGSGYTF.